The present T cell receptor beta chain was sequenced within a study of T cell repertoires in cytomegalovirus infection. The V gene's germline CDR1 is KGHSH and CDR2 LQKENI. This CDR3 has 17 amino acids. Trimming left V 1 base short and J 0 bases short, with 16 bases between. Each CDR3 protein is one row after TCRdb ran MiXCR on the reads. The sample includes about 180,000 distinct CDR3 sequences, about a sixth of them seen just once. This sequence originates from a human donor in good health (CMV status not recorded). Some clones in this sample may be carry-over from other donors' samples. The source material was CD8+ T cells from PBMCs. The genes are TRBV18 and TRBJ2-7, with D hard to call. The CDR3 region has the DNA TGTGCCAGCTCACCACTTCCGAAGTCAACATACTCCTACGAGCAGTACTTC. This translates into CASSPLPKSTYSYEQYF.